Listed here are 12 T cell receptor beta chains from one sample, sequenced in a study of cytomegalovirus exposure and HLA in healthy donors. With 60 Vbeta and 13 Jbeta primers, the PCR was carried out. Repertoires were generated with immunoSEQ multiplex PCR, while TCRdb's copy carries only in-frame clones and drops some. The repertoire holds approximately 220,000 clones, with over 65% as singletons. Specimen: PBMCs. The receptor source for this set is a man between 18 and 29 years old in good health and CMV-seronegative.

This clone turned up a few times. The genes are TRBV5-8 and TRBJ2-7, with TRBD2 identical over 9 bases. The CDR3 contains 12 residues. Unmatched junction bases numbered 2, after V lost 7 bases and J lost 3 bases. Germline V lookup: CDR1 SGHTS, CDR2 YDEGEE. CDR3 DNA sequence: TGTGCCAGCGGCGGGGGGGGCTACGAGCAGTACTTC. Translated: CASGGGGYEQYF.

The rearrangement uses TRBV4-2 and TRBJ2-3; TRBD2 matches 8 bases. Germline lookup yields CDR1 LGHNA and CDR2 YNFKEQ. V was pared by 1 base and J by 0 bases, with 3 bases of the junction left unmatched. This CDR3 contains 16 residues. For the CDR3, the DNA is TGTGCCAGCAGCCAAGGTAGCGGGATTAGCACAGATACGCAGTATTTT. Protein: CASSQGSGISTDTQYF.

The CDR3 loop is CASSLNTGERGEAFF. The DNA of the CDR3 is TGCGCCAGCAGCCTCAATACAGGGGAAAGGGGTGAAGCTTTCTTT. The J gene is TRBJ1-1, the V gene TRBV4-1, with TRBD1 matching 7 bases. The V and J ends lost 4 bases and 7 bases, in that order; junction bases with no gene match: 12. The CDR3 runs 15 residues. Per the germline V gene, CDR1 is MGHRA and CDR2 is YSYEKL.

This sequence joins TRBV19 and TRBJ1-2, with 7 bases matching TRBD1. V was pared by 6 bases and J by 5 bases, with 9 bases of the junction left unmatched. CDR1 LNHDA and CDR2 SQIVND come from the germline V gene (reference sequence). This CDR3 comprises 14 residues. The CDR3, as DNA: TGTGCCAGTAGGAATGGGCAGGGGGGATATGGCTACACCTTC. It yields the protein CASRNGQGGYGYTF.

The count of this clone is one. The V call is TRBV10-2, the J call TRBJ2-7, with D possibly matching TRBD1 (7 bases). The CDR3 runs to 14 residues. CDR1 is WSHSY, CDR2 SAAADI, per germline. V lost 3 bases and J 2 bases, leaving 11 bases between the germline ends. The CDR3 DNA sequence: TGCGCCAGCAGTGATCCCAGGGGGGCCTACGAGCAGTACTTC. Protein: CASSDPRGAYEQYF.

This chain uses TRBV11-2 with TRBJ2-1; 8 nucleotides agree with TRBD1. The CDR3 has 16 amino acids. CDR1 SGHAT and CDR2 FQNNGV come from the germline V gene. Losses at the gene ends were 5 bases for V and 2 bases for J; bases not matched to a gene: 8. The CDR3 sequence is CASSIRQGKTYNEQFF. CDR3 bases: TGTGCCAGCAGCATAAGACAGGGGAAAACCTACAATGAGCAGTTCTTC.

The chain joins TRBV2 to TRBJ2-7; D ambiguous. V gave up 3 bases and J gave up 3 bases, with 6 bases separating them. Germline-derived CDR1 and CDR2 are SNHLY and FYNNEI. The CDR3 has 12 amino acids. CDR3 protein: CASSELYYEQYF. Written as DNA, the CDR3 is TGTGCCAGCAGTGAGTTATACTACGAGCAGTACTTC. The full variable domain, in which reference TRBV2 and TRBJ2-7 provide the parts outside the CDR3, is EPEVTQTPSHQVTQMGQEVILRCVPISNHLYFYWYRQILGQKVEFLVSFYNNEISEKSEIFDDQFSVERPDGSNFTLKIRSTKLEDSAMYFCASSELYYEQYFGPGTRLTVT.

The genes are TRBV4-1 and TRBJ2-1; the D is unclear. This CDR3 has 17 residues. The ends were cut back, 0 bases at V and 4 bases at J, with 16 bases in the middle. The germline gives CDR1 MGHRA, CDR2 YSYEKL. CDR3 in amino acids: CASSQDSPVGVYNEQFF. In DNA, the CDR3 is TGCGCCAGCAGCCAAGATAGTCCGGTTGGTGTTTACAATGAGCAGTTCTTC.

The chain links TRBV7-2 to TRBJ2-2; D is unresolved. CDR1 and CDR2 from the germline V gene are SGHTA and FQGNSA. There are 14 residues in the CDR3. V lost 2 bases and J lost 3, with 7 bases in between. This CDR3 is CASSLQEYTGELFF. The CDR3 DNA sequence: TGTGCCAGCAGCTTACAGGAATACACCGGGGAGCTGTTTTTT. Based on the CDR3 plus reference TRBV7-2 and TRBJ2-2, the full variable domain is GAGVSQSPSNKVTEKGKDVELRCDPISGHTALYWYRQSLGQGLEFLIYFQGNSAPDKSGLPSDRFSAERTGGSVSTLTIQRTQQEDSAVYLCASSLQEYTGELFFGEGSRLTVL.

The rearrangement uses TRBV29-1 and TRBJ1-2, with D possibly matching TRBD1 (5 bases). In germline, CDR1 is SQVTM, CDR2 ANQGSEA. V was cut by 6 bases and J by 3 bases, with 14 bases left in between. CDR3 length: 13 residues. The CDR3 loop reads CSVLPWGDYGYTF. Here the CDR3 DNA reads TGCAGCGTCCTCCCGTGGGGGGACTATGGCTACACCTTC.

V usage is TRBV7-3 and J usage is TRBJ2-1, with a possible D match to TRBD2 (5 bases). The CDR3 consists of 13 residues. The V end lost 8 bases, the J end lost 1 base, and 9 bases lay between the germline ends. From germline, CDR1 is SGHTA and CDR2 FQGTGA. DNA for the CDR3: TGTGCCAGCGGGAGTGGGTCCTACAATGAGCAGTTCTTC. It is translated as CASGSGSYNEQFF. The full variable domain, rest sourced from reference TRBV7-3 and TRBJ2-1, is GAGVSQTPSNKVTEKGKYVELRCDPISGHTALYWYRQSLGQGPEFLIYFQGTGAADDSGLPNDRFFAVRPEGSVSTLKIQRTERGDSAVYLCASGSGSYNEQFFGPGTRLTVL.

The chain is built from TRBV5-1 and TRBJ2-7; 12 nucleotides match TRBD1. Trimming removed 4 bases from V and 9 bases from J; junction bases left unmatched: 14. This CDR3 contains 16 residues. The germline gives CDR1 SGHRS, CDR2 YFSETQ. The CDR3 is CASSPFEGQGAIGQYF. The CDR3 DNA is TGCGCCAGCAGCCCATTCGAGGGACAGGGGGCGATAGGGCAGTACTTC. Full variable domain (outside the CDR3, taken from reference TRBV5-1 and TRBJ2-7): KAGVTQTPRYLIKTRGQQVTLSCSPISGHRSVSWYQQTPGQGLQFLFEYFSETQRNKGNFPGRFSGRQFSNSRSEMNVSTLELGDSALYLCASSPFEGQGAIGQYFGPGTRLTVT.